Listed here are 4 T cell receptor beta chains from one sample, sequenced in a study of cytomegalovirus exposure and HLA in healthy donors. PCR was performed using 60 Vbeta and 13 Jbeta primers. Generated by immunoSEQ multiplex PCR, the TCRdb table keeps only in-frame clones and is missing some. The table records around 190,000 clones, roughly 80% of them present only once. The sequenced material came from PBMCs. The source of these receptors is a woman aged 18-29 years in good health and CMV-seronegative.

This chain connects TRBV14 to TRBJ1-5; no firm D call. Germline CDR1 SGHDN, CDR2 FVKESK. The CDR3 loop spans 12 amino acids. V dropped 4 bases and J dropped 4 bases, with 5 bases sitting between them. In nucleotides, the CDR3 is TGTGCCAGCAGCCTATTAAATCAGCCCCAGCATTTT. It specifies CASSLLNQPQHF.

The chain links TRBV28 to TRBJ2-7; 11 nucleotides align to TRBD1. This CDR3 contains 15 residues. The J segment lost 5 bases and the V segment lost 6 bases, leaving 9 bases of the junction unmatched. Germline V gives CDR1 MDHEN, CDR2 SYDVKM. The CDR3 loop is CASRPTGTGGNEQYF. The CDR3 bases are TGTGCCAGCAGGCCTACCGGGACAGGGGGGAACGAGCAGTACTTC.

The V gene is TRBV28, the J gene TRBJ1-1; D unresolved. Germline CDR1 MDHEN, CDR2 SYDVKM. The CDR3 covers 13 residues. The V end lost 5 bases, the J end lost 4 bases, and 11 bases lay between the germline ends. CDR3 nucleotides: TGTGCCAGCAGTCCCGCGGTAGGCACTGAAGCTTTCTTT. This gives the protein CASSPAVGTEAFF.

This chain connects TRBV4-3 to TRBJ1-5; D not certain. The V and J ends lost 0 bases and 9 bases respectively, with 12 bases between them. CDR1 is LGHNA, CDR2 YSLEER, per germline. The CDR3 loop spans 14 amino acids. The CDR3 region is CASSQDVEAWPQHF. The CDR3 nucleotides are TGCGCCAGCAGCCAAGATGTCGAAGCTTGGCCCCAGCATTTT.